The sequence of this T cell receptor (beta chain) was determined in a study of cytomegalovirus exposure and HLA in healthy donors. The CDR3 spans 12 residues. Germline V gene sequence: CDR1 MGHRA, CDR2 YSYEKL. Trimming left V 2 bases short and J 5 bases short, with 4 bases between. The donors comprised healthy bone marrow donors. With respect to this clone: Its specificity is unknown.

Study-wide points: It was taken for granted in presence/absence analyses that sequencing depth across donors was roughly uniform. It was likely that a cluster of highly shared sequence variants was a sequencing artifact. Through in vitro validation, three CMV-associated chains were shown to be specific for CMV antigens.

PCR used 60 Vbeta primers and 13 Jbeta primers. The protocol was immunoSEQ multiplex PCR, while the TCRdb copy is restricted to in-frame clones and leaves out a portion. The sample table includes some 200,000 clones. The chain joins TRBV4-1 to TRBJ1-5; D remains ambiguous. The specimen sequenced was PBMCs. This receptor was taken from a girl aged 2-15 years in good health and CMV-seropositive. CDR3 region: CASSQTDQPQHF. The CDR3 DNA is TGCGCCAGCAGCCAAACTGATCAGCCCCAGCATTTT.